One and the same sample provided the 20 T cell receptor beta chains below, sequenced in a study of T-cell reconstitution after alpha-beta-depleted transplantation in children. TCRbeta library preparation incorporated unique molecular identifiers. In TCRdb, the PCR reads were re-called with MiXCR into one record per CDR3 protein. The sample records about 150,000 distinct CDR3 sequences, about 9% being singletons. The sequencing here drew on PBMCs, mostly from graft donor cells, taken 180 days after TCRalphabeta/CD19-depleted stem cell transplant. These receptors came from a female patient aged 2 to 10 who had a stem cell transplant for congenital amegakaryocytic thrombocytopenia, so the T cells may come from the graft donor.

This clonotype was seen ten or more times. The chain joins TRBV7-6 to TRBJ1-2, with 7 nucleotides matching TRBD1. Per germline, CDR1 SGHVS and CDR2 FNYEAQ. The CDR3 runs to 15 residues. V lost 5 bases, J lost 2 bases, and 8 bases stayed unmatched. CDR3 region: CASSNQGVGNYGYTF. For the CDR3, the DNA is TGTGCCAGCAGCAACCAGGGGGTTGGGAACTATGGCTACACCTTC.

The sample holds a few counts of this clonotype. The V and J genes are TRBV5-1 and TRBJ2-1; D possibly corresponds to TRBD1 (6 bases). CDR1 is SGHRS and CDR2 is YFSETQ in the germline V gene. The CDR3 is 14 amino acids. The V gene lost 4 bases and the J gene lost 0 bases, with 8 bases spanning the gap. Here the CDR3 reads CASSPDSSYNEQFF. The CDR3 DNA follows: TGCGCCAGCAGCCCGGACAGCTCCTACAATGAGCAGTTCTTC. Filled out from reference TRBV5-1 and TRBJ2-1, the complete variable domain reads KAGVTQTPRYLIKTRGQQVTLSCSPISGHRSVSWYQQTPGQGLQFLFEYFSETQRNKGNFPGRFSGRQFSNSRSEMNVSTLELGDSALYLCASSPDSSYNEQFFGPGTRLTVL.

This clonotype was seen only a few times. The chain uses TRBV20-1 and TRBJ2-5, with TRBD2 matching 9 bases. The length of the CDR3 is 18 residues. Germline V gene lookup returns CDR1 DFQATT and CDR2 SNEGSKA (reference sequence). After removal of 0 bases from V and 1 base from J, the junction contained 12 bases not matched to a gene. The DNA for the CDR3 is TGCAGTGCTAGAGATTTCCTAAGGGGGCGGGAGGGCCAAGAGACCCAGTACTTC. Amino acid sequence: CSARDFLRGREGQETQYF.

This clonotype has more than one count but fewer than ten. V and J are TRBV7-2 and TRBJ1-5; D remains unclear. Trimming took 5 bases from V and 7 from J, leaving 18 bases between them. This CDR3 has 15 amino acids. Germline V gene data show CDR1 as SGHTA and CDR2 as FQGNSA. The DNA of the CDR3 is TGTGCCAGCAGCCAGAGGTCCGGAGGATCCCAGCCCCAGCATTTT. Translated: CASSQRSGGSQPQHF.

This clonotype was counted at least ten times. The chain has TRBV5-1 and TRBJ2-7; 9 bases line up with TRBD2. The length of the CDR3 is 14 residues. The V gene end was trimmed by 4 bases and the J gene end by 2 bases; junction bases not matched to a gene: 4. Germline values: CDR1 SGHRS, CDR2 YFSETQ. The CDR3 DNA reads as TGCGCCAGCAGCACGACTAGCGGTACCTACGAGCAGTACTTC. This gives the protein CASSTTSGTYEQYF.

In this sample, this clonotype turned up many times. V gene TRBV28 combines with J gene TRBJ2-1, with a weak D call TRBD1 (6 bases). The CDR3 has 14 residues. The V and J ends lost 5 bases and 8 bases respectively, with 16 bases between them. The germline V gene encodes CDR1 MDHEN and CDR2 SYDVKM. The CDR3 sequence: CASSAAGTRDEQFF. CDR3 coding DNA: TGTGCCAGCAGTGCCGCCGGGACACGCGATGAGCAGTTCTTC.

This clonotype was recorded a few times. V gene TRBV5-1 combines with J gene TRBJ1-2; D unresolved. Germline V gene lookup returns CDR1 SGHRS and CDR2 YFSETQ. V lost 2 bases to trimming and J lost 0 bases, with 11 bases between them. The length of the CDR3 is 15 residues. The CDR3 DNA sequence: TGCGCCAGCAGCTTTGCTGGCGGGACTAACTATGGCTACACCTTC. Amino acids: CASSFAGGTNYGYTF.

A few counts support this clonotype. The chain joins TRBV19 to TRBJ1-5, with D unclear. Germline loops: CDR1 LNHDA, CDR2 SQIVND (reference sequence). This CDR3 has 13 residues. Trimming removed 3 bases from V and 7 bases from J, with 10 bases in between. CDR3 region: CASSMARVQPQHF. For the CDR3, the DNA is TGTGCCAGTAGTATGGCTAGGGTCCAGCCCCAGCATTTT.

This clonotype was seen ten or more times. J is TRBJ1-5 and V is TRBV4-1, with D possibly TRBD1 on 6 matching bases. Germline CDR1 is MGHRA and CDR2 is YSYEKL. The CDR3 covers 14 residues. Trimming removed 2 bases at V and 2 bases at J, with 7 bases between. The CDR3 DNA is TGCGCCAGCAGCCAATCAGGGGGCAATCAGCCCCAGCATTTT. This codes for CASSQSGGNQPQHF.

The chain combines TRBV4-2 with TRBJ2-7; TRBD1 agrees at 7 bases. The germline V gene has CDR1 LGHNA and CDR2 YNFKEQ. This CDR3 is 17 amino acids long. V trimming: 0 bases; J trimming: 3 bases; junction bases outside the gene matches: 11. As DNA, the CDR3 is TGTGCCAGCAGCCAAGATCATCCGGGACAGATCCTCTACGAGCAGTACTTC. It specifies CASSQDHPGQILYEQYF.

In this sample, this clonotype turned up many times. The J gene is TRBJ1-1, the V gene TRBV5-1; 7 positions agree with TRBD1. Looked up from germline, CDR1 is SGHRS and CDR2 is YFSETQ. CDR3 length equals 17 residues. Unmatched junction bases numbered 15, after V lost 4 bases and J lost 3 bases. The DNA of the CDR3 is TGCGCCAGCAGCGTTACAGGGGCGAAGGGTGGAGACACTGAAGCTTTCTTT. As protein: CASSVTGAKGGDTEAFF.

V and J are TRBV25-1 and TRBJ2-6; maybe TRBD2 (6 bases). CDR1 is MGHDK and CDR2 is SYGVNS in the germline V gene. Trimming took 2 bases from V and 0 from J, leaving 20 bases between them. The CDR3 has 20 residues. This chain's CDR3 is CASSEPLGRTVISGANVLTF. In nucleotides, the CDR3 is TGTGCCAGCAGTGAACCCCTAGGGAGGACGGTGATCTCTGGGGCCAACGTCCTGACTTTC.

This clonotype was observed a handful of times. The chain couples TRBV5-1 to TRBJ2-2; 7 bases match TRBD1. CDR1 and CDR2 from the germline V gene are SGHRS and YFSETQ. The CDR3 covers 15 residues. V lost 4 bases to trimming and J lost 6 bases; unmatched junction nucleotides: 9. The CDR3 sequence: CASSRDSVWSGELFF. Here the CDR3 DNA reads TGCGCCAGCAGCAGGGACAGTGTGTGGTCCGGGGAGCTGTTTTTT.

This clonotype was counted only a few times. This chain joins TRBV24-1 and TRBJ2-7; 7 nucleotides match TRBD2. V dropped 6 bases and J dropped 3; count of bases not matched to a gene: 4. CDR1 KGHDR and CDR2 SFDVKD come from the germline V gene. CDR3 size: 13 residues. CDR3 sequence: CATSKGRDYEQYF. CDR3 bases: TGTGCCACCAGTAAGGGGAGGGACTACGAGCAGTACTTC.

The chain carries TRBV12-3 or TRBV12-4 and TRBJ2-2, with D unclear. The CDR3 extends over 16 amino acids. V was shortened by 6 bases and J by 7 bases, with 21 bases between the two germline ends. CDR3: CASSHTMAPNLGELFF. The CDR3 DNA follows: TGTGCCAGCAGCCACACGATGGCTCCCAATCTCGGGGAGCTGTTTTTT.

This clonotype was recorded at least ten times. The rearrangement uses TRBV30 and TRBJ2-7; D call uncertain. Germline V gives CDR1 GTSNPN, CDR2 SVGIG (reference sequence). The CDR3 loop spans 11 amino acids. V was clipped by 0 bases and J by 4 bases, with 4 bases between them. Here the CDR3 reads CAWSVTYEQYF. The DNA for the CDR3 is TGTGCCTGGAGTGTTACATACGAGCAGTACTTC.

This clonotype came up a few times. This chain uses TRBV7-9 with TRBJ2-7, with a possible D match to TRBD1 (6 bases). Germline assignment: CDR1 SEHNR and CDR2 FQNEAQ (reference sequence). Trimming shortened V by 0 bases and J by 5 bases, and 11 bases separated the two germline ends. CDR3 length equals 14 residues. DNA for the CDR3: TGTGCCAGCAGCTTAGCCCCATCAGGGGACGAGCAGTACTTC. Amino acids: CASSLAPSGDEQYF.

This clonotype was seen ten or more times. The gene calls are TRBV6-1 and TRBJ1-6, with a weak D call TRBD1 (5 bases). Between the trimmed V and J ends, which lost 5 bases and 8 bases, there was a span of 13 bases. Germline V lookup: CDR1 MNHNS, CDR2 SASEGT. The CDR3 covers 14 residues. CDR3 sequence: CASSKDSYYSPLHF. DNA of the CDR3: TGTGCCAGCAGTAAAGACAGTTATTATTCACCCCTCCACTTT.

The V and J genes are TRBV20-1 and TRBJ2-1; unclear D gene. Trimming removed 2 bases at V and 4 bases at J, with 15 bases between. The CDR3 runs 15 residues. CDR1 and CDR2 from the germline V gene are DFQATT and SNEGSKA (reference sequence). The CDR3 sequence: CSARPAANGYNEQFF. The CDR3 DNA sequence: TGCAGTGCTAGACCAGCAGCCAATGGATACAATGAGCAGTTCTTC.

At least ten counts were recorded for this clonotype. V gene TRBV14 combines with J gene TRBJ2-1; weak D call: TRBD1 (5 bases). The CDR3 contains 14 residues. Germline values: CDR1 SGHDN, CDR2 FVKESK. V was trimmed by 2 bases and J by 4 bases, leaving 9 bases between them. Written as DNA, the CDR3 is TGTGCCAGCAGCCAACAGGGCCCTTACAATGAGCAGTTCTTC. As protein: CASSQQGPYNEQFF.